The clone carrying this TCR beta chain was seen more than once but under ten times. Its specificity is unknown. The V end was cut by 8 bases, the J end by 12 bases, with 19 bases between. The CDR3 loop spans 12 amino acids. The germline gives CDR1 ENHRY, CDR2 SYGVKD. Synthesis of TCR cDNA relied on 5'RACE template switching, which attached a universal primer site and UMIs. TCRdb called the 5' RACE reads again in MiXCR, with one record for every CDR3 protein. The data show about 300,000 distinct CDR3 sequences, 3% to 4.5% seen once. The sample belongs to a study of T cells after yellow fever vaccination. Study findings and constraints: A limited proportion of clonotypes was detected within both the CD4 and CD8 compartments. Though it reached lower strength, the secondary response hit its peak faster, day 5 versus 15.

The chain carries TRBV10-3 and TRBJ1-1, with D possibly being TRBD1 (6 bases). This receptor was taken from a man between 18 and 35 years old who received the YFV17D yellow fever vaccine. The material sequenced was PBMCs, taken 5 days after the yellow fever booster vaccination. The CDR3 sequence: CAISPDRMLTFF. CDR3 bases: TGTGCCATCTCCCCCGACAGGATGTTGACTTTCTTT.